This TCR beta chain was found in a study of cytomegalovirus exposure and HLA in healthy donors. Overall study: A prior study identified approximately 120 million unique TCR beta sequences from roughly 170 million T cells. Drawn from HLA-typed donors, 83 million or so unique TCRs were held in an early data release.

PCR employed 60 Vbeta and 13 Jbeta primers. As handled by the study authors: Roughly 11 million shared chains were among the roughly 78 million unique TCR beta chains that a later analysis counted. The assay was immunoSEQ multiplex PCR, and TCRdb's table has in-frame clones only and misses some. That table supplies the V and J calls and clone size; D and trimming were determined from the DNA. The sample includes about 200,000 clones, roughly 84% seen only once; the top ten take less than 2%. CDR3 length equals 13 residues. Germline V CDR1 and CDR2: SNHLY, FYNNEI. Between the trimmed V and J ends, which lost 4 bases and 7 bases, there was a span of 10 bases.

The TCR originated in a man over 45 in good health and CMV-seronegative. The sequenced sample was PBMCs. The gene calls are TRBV2 and TRBJ2-2; a weak D match, TRBD2 (5 bases). The chain's CDR3 is CASSAGLGGELFF. In DNA, the CDR3 is TGTGCCAGCAGTGCTGGACTGGGCGGGGAGCTGTTTTTT.